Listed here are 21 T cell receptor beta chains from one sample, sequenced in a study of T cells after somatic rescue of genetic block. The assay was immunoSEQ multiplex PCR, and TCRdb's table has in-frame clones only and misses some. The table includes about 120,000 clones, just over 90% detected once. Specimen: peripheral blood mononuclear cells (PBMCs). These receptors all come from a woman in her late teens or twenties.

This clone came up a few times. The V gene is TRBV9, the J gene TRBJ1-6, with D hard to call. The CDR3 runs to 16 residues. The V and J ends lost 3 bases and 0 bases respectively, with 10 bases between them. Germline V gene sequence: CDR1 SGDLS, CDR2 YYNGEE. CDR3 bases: TGTGCCAGCAGCGCCGATTTAAGCTCCTATAATTCACCCCTCCACTTT. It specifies CASSADLSSYNSPLHF. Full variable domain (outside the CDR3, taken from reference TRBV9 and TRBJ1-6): DSGVTQTPKHLITATGQRVTLRCSPRSGDLSVYWYQQSLDQGLQFLIQYYNGEERAKGNILERFSAQQFPDLHSELNLSSLELGDSALYFCASSADLSSYNSPLHFGNGTRLTVT.

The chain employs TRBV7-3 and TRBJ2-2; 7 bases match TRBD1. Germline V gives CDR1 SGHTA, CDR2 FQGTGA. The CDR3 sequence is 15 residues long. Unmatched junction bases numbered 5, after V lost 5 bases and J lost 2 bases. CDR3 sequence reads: CASSPGTANTGELFF. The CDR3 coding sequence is TGTGCCAGCAGCCCCGGGACAGCTAACACCGGGGAGCTGTTTTTT.

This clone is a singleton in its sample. The chain's CDR3 is CASVTEGSETNYGYTF. The CDR3 bases are TGTGCCAGCGTCACAGAGGGGTCAGAAACTAACTATGGCTACACCTTC. The chain recombines TRBV7-9 with TRBJ1-2; weak D call: TRBD1 (5 bases). Looked up from germline, CDR1 is SEHNR and CDR2 is FQNEAQ (reference sequence). Trimming took off 8 bases at V and 0 bases at J, with 19 bases between the two ends. The CDR3 has 16 amino acids.

In DNA, the CDR3 is TGTGCCAGCAGCTTTTTCAGGGGAACCTACGAGCAGTACTTC. Protein: CASSFFRGTYEQYF. V and J are TRBV5-4 and TRBJ2-7, with a possible D match to TRBD1 (6 bases). Germline V gene lookup returns CDR1 SGHNT and CDR2 YYREEE (reference sequence). V dropped 2 bases and J dropped 2 bases, with 11 bases sitting between them. The CDR3 loop spans 14 amino acids.

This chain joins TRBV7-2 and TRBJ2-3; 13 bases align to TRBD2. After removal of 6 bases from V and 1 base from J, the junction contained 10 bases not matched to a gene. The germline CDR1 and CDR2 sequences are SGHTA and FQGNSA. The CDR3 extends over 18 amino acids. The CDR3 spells CASRPPGLAGPGTDTQYF. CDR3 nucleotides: TGTGCCAGCAGACCACCGGGACTAGCGGGACCCGGCACAGATACGCAGTATTTT.

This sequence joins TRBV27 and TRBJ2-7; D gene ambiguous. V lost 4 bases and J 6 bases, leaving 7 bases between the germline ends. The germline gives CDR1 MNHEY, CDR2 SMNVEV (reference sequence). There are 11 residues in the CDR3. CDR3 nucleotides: TGTGCCAGCAGTTCGGTGGGCGAGCAGTACTTC. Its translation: CASSSVGEQYF.

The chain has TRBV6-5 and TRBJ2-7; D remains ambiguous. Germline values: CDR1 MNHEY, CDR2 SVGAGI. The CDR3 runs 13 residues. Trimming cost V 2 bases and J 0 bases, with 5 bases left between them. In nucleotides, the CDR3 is TGTGCCAGCAGTTACGCAAGCTCCTACGAGCAGTACTTC. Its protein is CASSYASSYEQYF.

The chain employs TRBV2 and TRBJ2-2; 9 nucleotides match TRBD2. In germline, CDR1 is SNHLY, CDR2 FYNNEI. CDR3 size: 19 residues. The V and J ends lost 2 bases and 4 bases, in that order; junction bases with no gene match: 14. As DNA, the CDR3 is TGTGCCAGCAGTGAACAGATTCCACGCGGGGGGGCGGTCACCGGGGAGCTGTTTTTT. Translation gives CASSEQIPRGGAVTGELFF.

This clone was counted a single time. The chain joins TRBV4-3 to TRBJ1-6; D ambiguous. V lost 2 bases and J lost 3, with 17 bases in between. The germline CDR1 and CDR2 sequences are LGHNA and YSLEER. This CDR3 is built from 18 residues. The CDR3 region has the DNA TGCGCCAGCAGCCAAACCAGCGAAGTGTCGAACTATAATTCACCCCTCCACTTT. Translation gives CASSQTSEVSNYNSPLHF.

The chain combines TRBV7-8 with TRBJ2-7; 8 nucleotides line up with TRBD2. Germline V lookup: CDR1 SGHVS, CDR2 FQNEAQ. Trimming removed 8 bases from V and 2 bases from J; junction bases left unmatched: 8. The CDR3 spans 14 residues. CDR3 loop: CASRSRGGPYEQYF. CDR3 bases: TGTGCCAGCCGTTCCCGGGGGGGCCCCTACGAGCAGTACTTC.

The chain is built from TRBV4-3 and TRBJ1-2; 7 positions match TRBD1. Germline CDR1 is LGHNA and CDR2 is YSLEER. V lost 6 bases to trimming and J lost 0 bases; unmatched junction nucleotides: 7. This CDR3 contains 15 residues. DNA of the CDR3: TGCGCCAGCAGTCCCGGACAGGTAGCTAACTATGGCTACACCTTC. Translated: CASSPGQVANYGYTF.

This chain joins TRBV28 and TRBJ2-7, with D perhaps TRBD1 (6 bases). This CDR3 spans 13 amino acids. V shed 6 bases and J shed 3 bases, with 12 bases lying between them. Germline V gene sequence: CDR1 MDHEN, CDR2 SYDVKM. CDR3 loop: CASSSGTLYEQYF. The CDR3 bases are TGTGCCAGCAGCTCCGGGACACTCTACGAGCAGTACTTC.

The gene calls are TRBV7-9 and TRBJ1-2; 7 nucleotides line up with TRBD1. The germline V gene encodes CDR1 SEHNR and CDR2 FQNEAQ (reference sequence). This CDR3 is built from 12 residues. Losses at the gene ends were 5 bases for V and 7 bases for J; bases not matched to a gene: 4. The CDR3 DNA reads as TGTGCCAGCAGCCGCCCAGGGGGTGGCTACACCTTC. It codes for CASSRPGGGYTF. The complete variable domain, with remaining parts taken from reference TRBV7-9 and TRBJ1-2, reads DTGVSQNPRHKITKRGQNVTFRCDPISEHNRLYWYRQTLGQGPEFLTYFQNEAQLEKSRLLSDRFSAERPKGSFSTLEIQRTEQGDSAMYLCASSRPGGGYTFGSGTRLTVV.

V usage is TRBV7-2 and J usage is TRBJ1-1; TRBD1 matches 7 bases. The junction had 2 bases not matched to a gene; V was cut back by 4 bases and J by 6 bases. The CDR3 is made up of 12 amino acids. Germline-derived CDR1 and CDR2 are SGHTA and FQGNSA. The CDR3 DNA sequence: TGTGCCAGCAGCTGGGACAGAGCTGAAGCTTTCTTT. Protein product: CASSWDRAEAFF.

The CDR3 DNA reads as TGTGCCAGTGGAATAGACAGGACTGAAGCTTTCTTT. It specifies CASGIDRTEAFF. The rearrangement joins TRBV19 to TRBJ1-1, with D possibly TRBD1 on 6 matching bases. The CDR3 spans 12 residues. CDR1 is LNHDA, CDR2 SQIVND, per germline (reference sequence). V lost 8 bases, J lost 5 bases, and 12 bases lay in between.

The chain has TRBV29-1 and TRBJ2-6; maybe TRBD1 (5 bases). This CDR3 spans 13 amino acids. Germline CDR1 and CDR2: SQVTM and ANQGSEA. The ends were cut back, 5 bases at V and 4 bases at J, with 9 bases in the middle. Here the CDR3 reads CSVLGAGANVLTF. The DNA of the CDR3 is TGCAGCGTTTTAGGGGCCGGGGCCAACGTCCTGACTTTC. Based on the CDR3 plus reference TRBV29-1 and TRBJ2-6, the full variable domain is SAVISQKPSRDICQRGTSLTIQCQVDSQVTMMFWYRQQPGQSLTLIATANQGSEATYESGFVIDKFPISRPNLTFSTLTVSNMSPEDSSIYLCSVLGAGANVLTFGAGSRLTVL.

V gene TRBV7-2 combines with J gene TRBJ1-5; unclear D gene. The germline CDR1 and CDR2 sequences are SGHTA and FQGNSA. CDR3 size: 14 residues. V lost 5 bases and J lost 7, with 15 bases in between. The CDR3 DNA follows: TGTGCCAGCAGCCCACCGGACGATAGGCAGCCCCAGCATTTT. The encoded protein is CASSPPDDRQPQHF.

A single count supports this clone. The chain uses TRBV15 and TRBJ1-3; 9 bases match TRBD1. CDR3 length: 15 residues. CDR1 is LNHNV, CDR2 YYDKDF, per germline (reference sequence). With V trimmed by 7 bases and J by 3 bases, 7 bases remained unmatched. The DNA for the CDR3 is TGTGCCACCACCCGCCGGGACAGGGATGGAAACACCATATATTTT. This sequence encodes CATTRRDRDGNTIYF.

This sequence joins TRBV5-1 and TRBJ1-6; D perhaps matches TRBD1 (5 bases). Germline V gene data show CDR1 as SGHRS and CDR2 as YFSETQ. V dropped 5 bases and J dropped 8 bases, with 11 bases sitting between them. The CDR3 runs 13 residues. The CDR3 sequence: CASSIQDDSPLHF. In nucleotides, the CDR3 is TGCGCCAGCAGTATACAGGATGATTCACCCCTCCACTTT. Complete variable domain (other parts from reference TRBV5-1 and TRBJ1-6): KAGVTQTPRYLIKTRGQQVTLSCSPISGHRSVSWYQQTPGQGLQFLFEYFSETQRNKGNFPGRFSGRQFSNSRSEMNVSTLELGDSALYLCASSIQDDSPLHFGNGTRLTVT.

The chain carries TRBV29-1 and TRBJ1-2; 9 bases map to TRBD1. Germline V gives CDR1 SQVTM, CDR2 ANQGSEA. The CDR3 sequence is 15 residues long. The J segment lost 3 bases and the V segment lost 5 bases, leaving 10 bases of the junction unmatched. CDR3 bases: TGCAGCGTTCGCGATAGACAGGGGGGAGACTATGGCTACACCTTC. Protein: CSVRDRQGGDYGYTF. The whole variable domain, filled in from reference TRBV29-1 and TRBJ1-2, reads SAVISQKPSRDICQRGTSLTIQCQVDSQVTMMFWYRQQPGQSLTLIATANQGSEATYESGFVIDKFPISRPNLTFSTLTVSNMSPEDSSIYLCSVRDRQGGDYGYTFGSGTRLTVV.

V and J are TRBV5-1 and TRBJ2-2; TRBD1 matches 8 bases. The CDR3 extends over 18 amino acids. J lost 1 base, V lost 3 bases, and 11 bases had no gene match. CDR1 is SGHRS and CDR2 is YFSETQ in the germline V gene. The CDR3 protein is CASSSGTGTPMNTGELFF. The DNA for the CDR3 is TGCGCCAGCAGCTCCGGGACAGGAACTCCCATGAACACCGGGGAGCTGTTTTTT.